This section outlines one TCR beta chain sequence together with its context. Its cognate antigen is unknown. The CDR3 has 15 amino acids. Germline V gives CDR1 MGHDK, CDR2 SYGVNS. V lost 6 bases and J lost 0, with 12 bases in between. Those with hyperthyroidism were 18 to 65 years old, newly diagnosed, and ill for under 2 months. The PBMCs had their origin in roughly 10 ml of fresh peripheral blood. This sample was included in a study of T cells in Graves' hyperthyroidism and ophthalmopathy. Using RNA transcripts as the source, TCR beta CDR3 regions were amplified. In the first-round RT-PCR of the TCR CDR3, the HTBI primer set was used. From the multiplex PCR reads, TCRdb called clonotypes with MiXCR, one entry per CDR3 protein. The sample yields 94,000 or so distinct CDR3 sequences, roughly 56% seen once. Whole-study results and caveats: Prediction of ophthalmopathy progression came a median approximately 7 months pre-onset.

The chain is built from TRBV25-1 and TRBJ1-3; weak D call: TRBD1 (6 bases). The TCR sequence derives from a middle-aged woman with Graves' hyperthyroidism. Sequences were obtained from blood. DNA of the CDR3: TGTGCCAGCAGGGGGGGCGGGAACTCTGGAAACACCATATATTTT. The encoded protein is CASRGGGNSGNTIYF.